The 10 T cell receptor beta chains listed next were all sequenced from one sample in a study of CD8+ T cells in alopecia areata. It was cDNA, reverse transcribed from extracted RNA, that served as the sequencing template. Repertoires were generated with immunoSEQ multiplex PCR, while TCRdb's copy carries only in-frame clones and drops some. The profile covers around 150,000 clones, with approximately 65% appearing a single time and approximately 0.91% taken by the ten largest. Specified treatment: oral pan-JAK inhibitor, 5-10 mg twice daily. The source was CD4+ T cells sorted from blood, collected at week 4, from a patient treated with tofacitinib. The receptors originated from a human donor with alopecia areata.

CDR3 nucleotides: TGTGCCAGCTCACCAAGGGACACCCAAGAGACCCAGTACTTC. This codes for CASSPRDTQETQYF. The chain joins TRBV18 to TRBJ2-5; D might be TRBD1 (6 bases). The germline V gene encodes CDR1 KGHSH and CDR2 LQKENI. The CDR3 covers 14 residues. V was trimmed by 2 bases and J by 1 base, leaving 8 bases between them.

J is TRBJ2-3 and V is TRBV5-4; D is uncertain. This CDR3 contains 14 residues. CDR1 is SGHNT, CDR2 YYREEE, per germline (reference sequence). Trimming pared 2 bases from V and 0 bases from J, leaving 7 bases between. The CDR3: CASSFEASTDTQYF. CDR3 nucleotide sequence: TGTGCCAGCAGCTTCGAAGCGAGCACAGATACGCAGTATTTT.

The chain links TRBV30 to TRBJ1-1; D is ambiguous. The CDR3 is 13 amino acids. Per the germline V gene, CDR1 is GTSNPN and CDR2 is SVGIG (reference sequence). The ends were cut back, 0 bases at V and 4 bases at J, with 9 bases in the middle. The CDR3 here is CAWSVLEGTEAFF. DNA of the CDR3: TGTGCCTGGAGTGTACTTGAGGGCACTGAAGCTTTCTTT. The full variable domain, rest sourced from reference TRBV30 and TRBJ1-1, is SQTIHQWPATLVQPVGSPLSLECTVEGTSNPNLYWYRQAAGRGLQLLFYSVGIGQISSEVPQNLSASRPQDRQFILSSKKLLLSDSGFYLCAWSVLEGTEAFFGQGTRLTVV.

This clone was detected once. The rearrangement links TRBV5-1 to TRBJ1-5; D may be TRBD1 (6 bases). V lost 4 bases and J 6 bases, leaving 14 bases between the germline ends. CDR1 is SGHRS and CDR2 is YFSETQ in the germline V gene. This CDR3 has 14 amino acids. Here the CDR3 reads CASSSGQTGQPQHF. The CDR3 DNA follows: TGCGCCAGCAGCAGTGGACAGACTGGTCAGCCCCAGCATTTT. Full variable domain (outside the CDR3, taken from reference TRBV5-1 and TRBJ1-5): KAGVTQTPRYLIKTRGQQVTLSCSPISGHRSVSWYQQTPGQGLQFLFEYFSETQRNKGNFPGRFSGRQFSNSRSEMNVSTLELGDSALYLCASSSGQTGQPQHFGDGTRLSIL.

The chain uses TRBV5-1 and TRBJ2-7, with 11 bases that match TRBD1. CDR1 is SGHRS, CDR2 YFSETQ, per germline. J gave up 3 bases and V 0 bases, and 5 bases lay outside the gene matches. The CDR3 is 16 residues long. The CDR3 DNA reads TGCGCCAGCAGCTTGGCCGGACAGGGGGCAAGCTACGAGCAGTACTTC. It specifies CASSLAGQGASYEQYF.

The chain employs TRBV5-1 and TRBJ2-7; possibly TRBD1 or TRBD2 for D (5 bases each). CDR3 length: 14 amino acids. Germline V gene lookup returns CDR1 SGHRS and CDR2 YFSETQ. V shed 0 bases and J shed 0 bases, with 7 bases lying between them. This chain's CDR3 is CASSLGGSSYEQYF. The CDR3 region has the DNA TGCGCCAGCAGCTTGGGGGGGAGCTCCTACGAGCAGTACTTC.

The CDR3 spells CASSLGVLETQYF. In nucleotides, the CDR3 is TGCGCCAGCAGCTTAGGGGTTTTAGAGACCCAGTACTTC. The chain combines TRBV5-1 with TRBJ2-5, with D possibly matching TRBD1 (5 bases). The CDR3 runs 13 residues. Germline V gives CDR1 SGHRS, CDR2 YFSETQ. The V end lost 2 bases, the J end lost 4 bases, and 9 bases lay between the germline ends.

A single count supports this clone. The chain uses TRBV27 and TRBJ2-5, with D perhaps assigned TRBD1 or TRBD2 (5 bases each). Germline CDR1 and CDR2: MNHEY and SMNVEV (reference sequence). CDR3 length: 16 amino acids. V lost 1 base and J lost 1, with 13 bases in between. CDR3 sequence (DNA): TGTGCCAGCAGTTTATTTTGGGGGACCGGCCAAGAGACCCAGTACTTC. This gives the protein CASSLFWGTGQETQYF.

This clone has just one count. The chain joins TRBV5-1 to TRBJ1-5; unclear D gene. The CDR3 runs 16 residues. The germline V and J ends were trimmed by 0 bases and 4 bases, with 14 bases remaining between them. Germline V gives CDR1 SGHRS, CDR2 YFSETQ. This chain's CDR3 is CASSLVPTSGNQPQHF. The CDR3 nucleotides are TGCGCCAGCAGCTTGGTGCCGACCTCGGGGAATCAGCCCCAGCATTTT.

The CDR3 DNA is TGTGCTAGTGGTTTGGTACCAGGCACCGGGGAGCTGTTTTTT. This gives the protein CASGLVPGTGELFF. J is TRBJ2-2 and V is TRBV12-5; the D is unclear. Per germline, CDR1 LGHNT and CDR2 FRNRAP. Trimming pared 0 bases from V and 4 bases from J, leaving 6 bases between. This CDR3 region has 14 residues.